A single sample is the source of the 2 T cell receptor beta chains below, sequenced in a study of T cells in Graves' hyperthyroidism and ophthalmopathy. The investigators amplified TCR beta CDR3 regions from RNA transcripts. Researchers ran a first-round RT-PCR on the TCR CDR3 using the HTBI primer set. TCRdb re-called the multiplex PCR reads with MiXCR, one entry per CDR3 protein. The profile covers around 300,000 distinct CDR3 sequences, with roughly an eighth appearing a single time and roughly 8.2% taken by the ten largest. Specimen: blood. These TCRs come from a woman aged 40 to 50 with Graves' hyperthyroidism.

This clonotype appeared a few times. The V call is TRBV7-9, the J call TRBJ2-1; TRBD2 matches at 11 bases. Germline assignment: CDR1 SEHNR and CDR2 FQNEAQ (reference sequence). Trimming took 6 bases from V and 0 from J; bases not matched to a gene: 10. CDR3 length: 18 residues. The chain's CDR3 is CASSFSGRASSSYNEQFF. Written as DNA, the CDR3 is TGTGCCAGCAGTTTTAGCGGGAGGGCCTCGAGCTCCTACAATGAGCAGTTCTTC. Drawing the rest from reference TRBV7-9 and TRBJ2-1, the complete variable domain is DTGVSQNPRHKITKRGQNVTFRCDPISEHNRLYWYRQTLGQGPEFLTYFQNEAQLEKSRLLSDRFSAERPKGSFSTLEIQRTEQGDSAMYLCASSFSGRASSSYNEQFFGPGTRLTVL.

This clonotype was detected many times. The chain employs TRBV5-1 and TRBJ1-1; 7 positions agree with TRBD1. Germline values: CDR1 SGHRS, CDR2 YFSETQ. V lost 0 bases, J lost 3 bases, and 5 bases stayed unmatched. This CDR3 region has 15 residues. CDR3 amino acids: CASSLGDRVDTEAFF. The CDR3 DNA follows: TGCGCCAGCAGCTTGGGTGACAGGGTCGACACTGAAGCTTTCTTT.